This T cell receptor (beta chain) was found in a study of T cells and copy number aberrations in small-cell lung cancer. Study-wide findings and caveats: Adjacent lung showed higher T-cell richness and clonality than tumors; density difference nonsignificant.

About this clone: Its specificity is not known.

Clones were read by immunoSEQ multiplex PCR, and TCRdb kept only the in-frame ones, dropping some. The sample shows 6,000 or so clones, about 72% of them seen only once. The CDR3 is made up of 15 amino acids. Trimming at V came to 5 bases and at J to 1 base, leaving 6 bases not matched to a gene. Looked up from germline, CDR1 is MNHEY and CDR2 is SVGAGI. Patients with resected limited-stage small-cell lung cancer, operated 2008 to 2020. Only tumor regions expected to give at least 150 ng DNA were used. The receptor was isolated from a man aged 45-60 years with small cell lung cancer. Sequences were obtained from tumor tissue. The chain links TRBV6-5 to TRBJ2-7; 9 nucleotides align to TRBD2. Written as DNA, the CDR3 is TGTGCCAGCAGTGCGGGAGGGCTTCTATCCTACGAGCAGTACTTC. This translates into CASSAGGLLSYEQYF.